This T cell receptor (beta chain) is from a study of cytomegalovirus exposure and HLA in healthy donors (dated by TCRdb to the late 2010s). Study-level background: An earlier analysis of several hundred of the donors reported approximately 290 Gb of sequence data and 117 million unique TCR beta sequences from 190 million or so T cells. The study aimed to test whether signatures of past pathogen exposure could be identified by cataloging public T cell receptors. Among about 400 genotyped donors of the cohort, an average of around 220,000 unique TCR beta nucleotide sequences was sequenced per donor, of which approximately 19% were non-productive. About five DR-DQ haplotypes were handled as single units for association and clustering, since linkage in the cohort was strong. An early release covering roughly 580 HLA-typed donors comprised approximately 300 gigabases of sequencing data and tens of millions of unique TCR sequences. Besides the first cohort of 550 to 750 subjects, a separate validation cohort made up of roughly 120 different subjects was used. The T cell repertoires of around 730 subjects were profiled by immunosequencing and related to cytomegalovirus serostatus. All discovery cohort repertoires had been generated on a single sequencing platform. A later analysis re-analyzed previously published TCR beta repertoires from 650 to 800 donors and added high-resolution HLA genotyping to study TCR occurrence patterns. Typing coverage varied by locus: roughly 620-640 donors for A, B, C, DRB1 and DQB1; under 550 for DQA1; over 600 for DPA1; some 470 for DPB1. An earlier analysis of approximately 580 of the donors used high-throughput TCR beta sequencing to judge whether each TCR beta V gene segment behaved as functional or pseudogenic. Donor age, sex, ethnicity and CMV serostatus were compiled alongside the repertoire data. The genetic ancestry cluster associated with self-reported Caucasian donors included 80% to 90% of the roughly 400 genotyped donors. Rather than drawing on any new phenotypic data, the later analysis identified candidate immune exposures from TCR beta sequences and the way those sequences occurred across donors. Class I and class II HLA loci were covered by the typing at four-digit resolution. To predict cytomegalovirus infection status, the study brought together high-throughput TCR immunosequencing, statistical association of individual TCRs with disease status, and machine learning. A later genetic analysis took genome-wide SNP genotypes for about three fifths of the roughly 700 donors and used that subset as a discovery cohort. Overall results and qualifications from the work: Presence/absence analyses assumed roughly uniform sequencing depth across donors, an assumption that may not hold. The authors suggested that the approach could potentially be generalized to other disease states and immunological phenotypes. Immune exposure information for the cohort was limited to CMV serostatus. In an earlier analysis of fewer than 700 of the donors, most TCR beta V segments appeared in productive rearrangements about 87% or about 30% of the time, broadly matching IMGT annotations. Cytomegalovirus status was reported to be diagnosed by the classifier with high specificity and sensitivity in both the original and validation cohorts. Assigning TCR associations to individual alleles was difficult when HLA alleles, especially DR and DQ, strongly co-occurred. Roughly 15 rarely observed V segments, including chromosome 9 orphons, were excluded from the earlier analysis of about 600 of the donors because counts were too low. Because HLA typing was missing for some donors at each locus, association tests included only the typed subset. Compared with the approximately 700-donor mean, donors in an Asian-associated ancestry cluster had fewer N-insertions in productive TCRs, according to a later genetic analysis. Across donors, most TCR sequences were observed very rarely, whereas some public TCRs were present in many individuals. A later analysis found that TCR association rates varied across HLA loci, with DRB1 alleles showing the most associated TCRs and HLA-C alleles the fewest. A further reported finding was that TCR beta sequences accurately predicted the HLA-A and HLA-B alleles for most subjects in the first cohort. In a later analysis, most CMV-associated TCR beta chains were found to appear HLA-restricted, with HLA associations seemingly driven largely by CMV exposure. At a false discovery rate of 0.05, a later analysis linked 15,000 to 20,000 TCR beta sequences to specific HLA alleles. Correlated functional status among segregating V segments might be attributable to linkage disequilibrium, but an unknown experimental factor could not be ruled out. Several of the top co-occurrence clusters appeared to be linked to parvovirus B19, influenza, CMV and Epstein-Barr virus, according to a later analysis. A total of fewer than 200 TCR beta chains were listed by the study as associated with cytomegalovirus. Compared with equally common non-associated chains, HLA-associated TCR beta chains in a later analysis were more clonally expanded and had lower generation probabilities. Only TCR beta chains were sequenced in this cohort, and the absence of alpha or paired-chain data limited detectable features. A cluster of highly shared sequence variants was judged likely to represent a technical artifact of the sequencing pipeline. Because the 87-base-pair reads could not distinguish some IMGT-functional V segments, including TRBV6-2 and TRBV6-3, those segments were excluded. Three of the identified cytomegalovirus-associated TCR beta chains were confirmed in vitro to be specific for cytomegalovirus antigens. An association between a missense DCLRE1C variant and V-gene and J-gene trimming of TCR beta chains was found in a later genetic analysis and replicated in an independent cohort.

The cohort consisted of 600 to 750 healthy bone marrow donors. All cohort members were sampled while nominally healthy, although unrecorded immune exposures were likely present. The donor tested CMV seropositive, placing the donor among the 250 to 300 seropositive members of the cohort. Each donor provided a peripheral blood sample, and peripheral blood mononuclear cells were used for TCR beta sequencing. The Qiagen DNeasy Blood Extraction Kit was used to extract genomic DNA from the blood cell samples. Libraries came from the immunoSEQ multiplex PCR assay. For the multiplex PCR, a mixture combining 60 forward primers for TCR Vbeta segments and 13 reverse primers for TCR Jbeta segments was used. A multiplex PCR assay on genomic DNA amplified the CDR3 region of rearranged TCR beta genes. On the Illumina HiSeq System, the amplified TCR beta libraries were sequenced as 87-base-pair reads. On the authors' methods: Across the 670 or so repertoires, a later analysis counted around 80 million unique TCR beta chains, approximately 10 million of which were shared by at least two donors. To remove PCR and sequencing errors, raw reads were error-corrected and collapsed into unique sequences using a nearest-neighbor algorithm that merged closely related sequences. CDR3 sequences were aligned to IMGT reference sequences to assign V, D and J gene segments. For a sequence to be retained, at least a six-nucleotide match to both a V gene segment and a J gene segment was required. A rearrangement was called productive if the CDR3 had no stop codons and remained in frame with V and J, and every other rearrangement was called non-productive. Following IMGT convention, CDR3 was defined as the stretch from the second conserved V-encoded cysteine up to the conserved J-encoded phenylalanine. Sequences without an unambiguous match to a single V gene segment were excluded from the earlier analysis of 587 of the donors. An earlier analysis of approximately 590 of the donors called V segments functional above 56.7% productive rearrangements and segregating when the between-donor standard deviation exceeded 5%. A statistical classification framework was built for diagnosing cytomegalovirus status from the catalog of TCR beta chain sequences. In a later analysis, TCR nucleotide sequences were compared against IMGT/GENE-DB human TR gene sequences so that V and J genes could be assigned. Using the TCRdist pipeline, a later analysis assigned CDR3 sequences along with most-parsimonious VDJ recombination scenarios. A later analysis defined each TCR beta chain by its CDR3 amino acid sequence plus V-gene family, and excluded reads lacking a unique V-gene family. In a later analysis, nearly 600 highly shared, low-generation-probability nucleotide sequences were removed to address suspected cross-contamination and a sequencing artifact. In a later analysis, a clonal expansion index for each public chain was calculated from normalized within-repertoire ranks of inferred template counts. A later analysis computed generation probabilities with a VDJ recombination model fitted to out-of-frame rearrangements, and checked the results against IGoR. A later analysis scored TCR-TCR, TCR-HLA and TCR-CMV co-occurrence with hypergeometric tests, applying a repertoire-size bias correction to TCR pairs. To estimate false discovery rates, a later analysis permuted the HLA or CMV assignments 20 times. In a later analysis, co-occurring TCRs were grouped with DBSCAN, and TCRdist sequence similarity was added when clustering was performed within HLA-allele-positive subsets. Repertoires with fewer than 30,000 or more than 120,000 public chains were left out of co-occurrence clustering, as were a handful of repertoires with anomalous nucleotide sharing. TCRdb took this table from immuneACCESS and kept in-frame rearrangements with V and J called. Such tables lack part of the clones; where checked against another copy, unresolved V genes explain under half of the gap, and the rest is unexplained. V, J and clone size derive from that table, while D and trimming were established from the DNA sequence. This sample gives over 50,000 clones in total; roughly 90% of them show up just once. The top ten clones comprise 1.5% of the sample.

Based on the germline V gene, the CDR1 and CDR2 sequences are SGHDT and YYEEEE. Here V drops 2 bases and J drops 6 bases, and the junction holds 8 bases not matched to any gene. The CDR3 holds 16 amino acids from the cysteine to the phenylalanine. Only the CDR3 DNA is retained, 48 bases long and in frame from the first base. In the case of this clone: The antigen this receptor binds is unknown. Base qualities were left out, and no much larger clone turns up one base away.

The V gene is TRBV5-6 and the J gene is TRBJ2-2; 9 nucleotides in the junction match TRBD1. This sequence originates from a man between 25 and 39 years old in good health and CMV-seropositive. The sequenced material came from PBMCs. Here the CDR3 is given as CASSFSGTGSAGELFF. The DNA sequence reads TGTGCCAGCAGCTTCTCCGGGACAGGGAGCGCCGGGGAGCTGTTTTTT.